A single sample gave rise to the 27 T cell receptor beta chains below, sequenced in a study of T cells in Graves' hyperthyroidism and ophthalmopathy. From RNA transcripts, TCR beta CDR3 regions were amplified. A set of HTBI primers served as the primers for a first-round RT-PCR of the TCR CDR3. TCRdb ran MiXCR on the multiplex PCR reads and lists one entry per CDR3 protein. The repertoire holds about 460,000 distinct CDR3 sequences, about 20% seen once, with around 50% in the top ten. Sample: blood. Receptor source: a woman in her 70s with Graves' ophthalmopathy.

This clonotype was found a few times. The chain joins TRBV20-1 to TRBJ2-1; 7 positions match TRBD2. CDR1 and CDR2 (germline): DFQATT, SNEGSKA (reference sequence). The CDR3 loop spans 15 amino acids. The CDR3 region is CSLLDIAGSYNEQFF. DNA for the CDR3: TGCAGCCTGCTAGATATAGCGGGTTCCTACAATGAGCAGTTCTTC.

The rearrangement links TRBV18 to TRBJ2-1; a weak D match, TRBD1 (6 bases). The CDR3 is made up of 14 amino acids. The V gene's germline CDR1 is KGHSH and CDR2 LQKENI. Trimming left V 3 bases short and J 4 bases short, with 10 bases between. The CDR3 DNA reads TGTGCCAGCTCACCCCCACAGGGATACAATGAGCAGTTCTTC. Residues: CASSPPQGYNEQFF.

The chain is built from TRBV7-2 and TRBJ1-2; 7 bases align to TRBD1. CDR3 length equals 14 residues. Germline V lookup: CDR1 SGHTA, CDR2 FQGNSA. Trimming at V came to 2 bases and at J to 3 bases, leaving 3 bases not matched to a gene. CDR3 in DNA: TGTGCCAGCAGCTTATCAGGACAGGACTATGGCTACACCTTC. Its protein product is CASSLSGQDYGYTF.

The genes are TRBV29-1 and TRBJ2-2; 12 nucleotides agree with TRBD1. In germline, CDR1 is SQVTM, CDR2 ANQGSEA. CDR3 length equals 14 residues. CDR3 amino acids: CSGGTGGITGELFF. The DNA of the CDR3 is TGCAGTGGGGGGACAGGGGGCATCACCGGGGAGCTGTTTTTT.

The chain's CDR3 is CASSPDKNTGELFF. The CDR3 DNA reads TGTGCCAGCAGCCCGGACAAGAACACCGGGGAGCTGTTTTTT. The chain couples TRBV7-3 to TRBJ2-2, with a tentative D call TRBD1 (5 bases). Germline loops: CDR1 SGHTA, CDR2 FQGTGA. The V gene lost 5 bases and the J gene lost 1 base, with 8 bases spanning the gap. The CDR3 is made up of 14 amino acids. Looking up the rest from reference TRBV7-3 and TRBJ2-2 gives the full variable domain: GAGVSQTPSNKVTEKGKYVELRCDPISGHTALYWYRQSLGQGPEFLIYFQGTGAADDSGLPNDRFFAVRPEGSVSTLKIQRTERGDSAVYLCASSPDKNTGELFFGEGSRLTVL.

This clonotype was recorded a few times. The chain employs TRBV6-5 and TRBJ1-1; 7 nucleotides line up with TRBD1. Trimming took 0 bases from V and 7 from J; bases not matched to a gene: 8. The CDR3 runs to 15 residues. Germline values: CDR1 MNHEY, CDR2 SVGAGI. The CDR3 protein is CASSYSTTTGFEAFF. The CDR3 DNA reads as TGTGCCAGCAGTTACTCGACCACGACAGGGTTTGAAGCTTTCTTT.

The chain employs TRBV6-5 and TRBJ2-5, with no clear D. The germline CDR1 and CDR2 sequences are MNHEY and SVGAGI. Deletions cut 4 bases from V and 7 bases from J, with 16 bases between. The length of the CDR3 is 14 residues. The CDR3 loop reads CASSSPGQVATQYF. The CDR3 nucleotides are TGTGCCAGCAGTTCCCCGGGCCAGGTCGCGACCCAGTACTTC.

This clonotype showed up just once. J is TRBJ2-1 and V is TRBV5-4; D not certain. Trimming removed 4 bases from V and 4 bases from J, with 9 bases in between. The CDR3 covers 13 residues. Per germline, CDR1 SGHNT and CDR2 YYREEE (reference sequence). CDR3 nucleotides: TGTGCCAGCAGCCGAGACTGGTACAATGAGCAGTTCTTC. Translated: CASSRDWYNEQFF.

The genes are TRBV7-3 and TRBJ1-1, with D possibly being TRBD1 (5 bases). CDR1 and CDR2 (germline): SGHTA, FQGTGA. CDR3 length: 15 amino acids. V was trimmed by 5 bases and J by 6 bases, leaving 19 bases between them. CDR3 protein: CASSRGGSRSAEAFF. The CDR3 region has the DNA TGTGCCAGCAGCCGGGGGGGGTCGCGAAGCGCTGAAGCTTTCTTT.

This clonotype turned up a few times. The chain joins TRBV6-1 to TRBJ1-2; 8 bases are shared with TRBD1. V was pared by 6 bases and J by 4 bases, with 7 bases of the junction left unmatched. The CDR3 consists of 14 residues. The germline V gene encodes CDR1 MNHNS and CDR2 SASEGT. The CDR3 DNA follows: TGTGCCAGCAGGAAGACAGGGGCGCCCTATGGCTACACCTTC. The encoded protein is CASRKTGAPYGYTF.

This clonotype showed up many times. This rearrangement joins TRBV28 to TRBJ2-7, with TRBD1 as a possible D gene (5 bases). Germline V gene lookup returns CDR1 MDHEN and CDR2 SYDVKM. V lost 1 base and J lost 8, with 9 bases in between. There are 12 residues in the CDR3. The CDR3 nucleotides are TGTGCCAGCAGTTTATCAGGGTCGAAGCAGTACTTC. Translating it yields CASSLSGSKQYF.

This sequence joins TRBV9 and TRBJ2-3; D ambiguous. Germline V gene lookup returns CDR1 SGDLS and CDR2 YYNGEE. This CDR3 region has 15 residues. The ends were cut back, 3 bases at V and 1 base at J, with 12 bases in the middle. The CDR3 sequence: CASSDLSRGTDTQYF. DNA for the CDR3: TGTGCCAGCAGCGACCTTAGCCGTGGCACAGATACGCAGTATTTT.

This clonotype was seen a handful of times. The CDR3 DNA reads as TGTGCCAGTAGCCTCAATGGGCTAGCGGGACCCTATAGCACAGATACGCAGTATTTT. Translating gives CASSLNGLAGPYSTDTQYF. The chain is built from TRBV19 and TRBJ2-3, with 9 positions matching TRBD2. The CDR3 runs 19 residues. V lost 6 bases, J lost 0 bases, and 16 bases stayed unmatched. Per the germline V gene, CDR1 is LNHDA and CDR2 is SQIVND (reference sequence).

This clonotype was detected a few times. The chain is built from TRBV20-1 and TRBJ2-5, with 12 bases matching TRBD2. CDR1 is DFQATT and CDR2 is SNEGSKA in the germline V gene (reference sequence). The CDR3 consists of 16 residues. J lost 1 base, V lost 3 bases, and 6 bases had no gene match. The CDR3 bases are TGCAGTGCTAGTCTAGCGGGAGGGTATGCCCAAGAGACCCAGTACTTC. This sequence encodes CSASLAGGYAQETQYF.

With regard to this clonotype: A much larger clonotype is one base distant, so this may be a read error. The chain employs TRBV2 and TRBJ2-1; no clear D gene. The CDR3 length is 11 residues. Germline CDR1 is SNHLY and CDR2 is FYNNEI. V was pared by 8 bases and J by 3 bases, with 5 bases between. CDR3 region: CASGVYNEQFF. The CDR3 nucleotides are TGTGCCAGCGGGGTCTACAATGAGCAGTTCTTC. The full variable domain, in which reference TRBV2 and TRBJ2-1 provide the parts outside the CDR3, is EPEVTQTPSHQVTQMGQEVILRCVPISNHLYFYWYRQILGQKVEFLVSFYNNEISEKSEIFDDQFSVERPDGSNFTLKIRSTKLEDSAMYFCASGVYNEQFFGPGTRLTVL.

The rearrangement links TRBV7-2 to TRBJ1-5; D not resolved. The CDR3 covers 14 residues. Germline V CDR1 and CDR2: SGHTA, FQGNSA. The V end lost 3 bases, the J end lost 0 bases, and 6 bases lay between the germline ends. The CDR3 region has the DNA TGTGCCAGCAGCTTGGTCAGTAGCAATCAGCCCCAGCATTTT. It yields the protein CASSLVSSNQPQHF.

This chain joins TRBV10-3 and TRBJ1-1; D is undetermined. The CDR3 spans 15 residues. Germline V gene lookup returns CDR1 ENHRY and CDR2 SYGVKD. Trimming stripped 0 bases from V and 11 bases from J, with 19 bases between. The CDR3, as DNA: TGTGCCATCAGTGAGTCGGGTCAGCCCTACATGTGGGCTTTCTTT. Translating it yields CAISESGQPYMWAFF.

The chain is built from TRBV6-2 or TRBV6-3 and TRBJ2-5; the D is unclear. The CDR3 has 14 amino acids. Germline CDR1 and CDR2: MNHEY and SVGEGT. V lost 5 bases to trimming and J lost 5 bases, with 15 bases between them. The CDR3 loop reads CASSRSGAEETQYF. The CDR3 region has the DNA TGTGCCAGCAGTCGATCCGGCGCGGAGGAGACCCAGTACTTC.

The chain joins TRBV6-1 to TRBJ2-1; possibly TRBD1 for D (6 bases). In germline, CDR1 is MNHNS, CDR2 SASEGT. The CDR3 contains 14 residues. V lost 7 bases, J lost 2 bases, and 12 bases lay in between. CDR3 DNA sequence: TGTGCCAGCACCCGGACAGAAACCTACAATGAGCAGTTCTTC. This encodes CASTRTETYNEQFF.

This rearrangement joins TRBV6-1 to TRBJ2-3; 11 bases are shared with TRBD2. Germline V CDR1 and CDR2: MNHNS, SASEGT. CDR3 size: 16 residues. V was pared by 6 bases and J by 5 bases, with 10 bases of the junction left unmatched. The CDR3 DNA follows: TGTGCCAGCAGATCCGGGACTAGCGGTTGGCGAGATACGCAGTATTTT. It is translated as CASRSGTSGWRDTQYF.

Note on this clonotype: This sequence may be a read error, since a much larger clone differs from it by one base. The chain uses TRBV3-1 and TRBJ2-1; 7 bases match TRBD2. The germline V gene encodes CDR1 LGHDT and CDR2 YNNKEL (reference sequence). The CDR3 consists of 13 residues. The CDR3 sequence: CASSRTSDNEQLF. CDR3 nucleotides: TGTGCCAGCAGCCGAACTAGCGACAATGAGCAGCTCTTC.

The table lists this clonotype with a few counts. The chain employs TRBV18 and TRBJ2-1; TRBD2 matches 7 bases. The trim removed 1 base at V and 1 base at J, leaving 4 bases unmatched. Germline V gives CDR1 KGHSH, CDR2 LQKENI. This CDR3 has 16 amino acids. CDR3 sequence: CASSPLLAQSYNEQFF. The CDR3 DNA sequence: TGTGCCAGCTCACCACTACTAGCGCAATCCTACAATGAGCAGTTCTTC. The complete variable domain, with remaining parts taken from reference TRBV18 and TRBJ2-1, reads NAGVMQNPRHLVRRRGQEARLRCSPMKGHSHVYWYRQLPEEGLKFMVYLQKENIIDESGMPKERFSAEFPKEGPSILRIQQVVRGDSAAYFCASSPLLAQSYNEQFFGPGTRLTVL.

The chain has TRBV6-1 and TRBJ2-2, with 8 nucleotides matching TRBD1. The CDR3 is 17 amino acids. In germline, CDR1 is MNHNS, CDR2 SASEGT. V trimming: 8 bases; J trimming: 3 bases; junction bases outside the gene matches: 14. The CDR3 DNA reads TGTGCCAGCCTCGCCTGGACAGGGTCCCCCCACACCGGGGAGCTGTTTTTT. Translating it yields CASLAWTGSPHTGELFF.

This clonotype was detected only a few times. This rearrangement joins TRBV7-3 to TRBJ1-1; TRBD1 is a possible D gene (6 bases). V was shortened by 1 base and J by 5 bases, with 14 bases between the two germline ends. The CDR3 length is 15 residues. Germline V gene sequence: CDR1 SGHTA, CDR2 FQGTGA. In nucleotides, the CDR3 is TGTGCCAGCAGCTTAATCGGGGGGCCGAAGACTGAAGCTTTCTTT. This sequence encodes CASSLIGGPKTEAFF.

V gene TRBV6-1 combines with J gene TRBJ1-1; no clear D. Germline CDR1 and CDR2: MNHNS and SASEGT. V dropped 6 bases and J dropped 2 bases, with 7 bases sitting between them. CDR3 length equals 12 residues. The DNA of the CDR3 is TGTGCCAGCAGAGATCATAACACTGAAGCTTTCTTT. Translation gives CASRDHNTEAFF.

In its sample, this clonotype was seen a few times. The V call is TRBV30, the J call TRBJ2-3, with 8 positions matching TRBD2. V shed 7 bases, J shed 4 bases, and the junction held 10 bases outside the gene matches. The germline V gene encodes CDR1 GTSNPN and CDR2 SVGIG (reference sequence). This CDR3 is built from 14 residues. The CDR3 DNA follows: TGTGCCTTAGGGGCGGGAGGTGGGTCAGATACGCAGTATTTT. Its translation: CALGAGGGSDTQYF.

The chain recombines TRBV6-5 with TRBJ1-3; D call uncertain. There are 18 residues in the CDR3. V lost 1 base, J lost 1 base, and 17 bases lay in between. Germline V gene lookup returns CDR1 MNHEY and CDR2 SVGAGI. DNA of the CDR3: TGTGCCAGCAGTTACTTACGGGCCGCGAGATCGTCTGGAAACACCATATATTTT. Translated, it gives CASSYLRAARSSGNTIYF.